This T cell receptor (beta chain) appears in the sequencing data of a study of early T cells in non-severe SARS-CoV-2 infection. The TCR library protocol was used to attach unique molecular identifiers. These identifiers were attached to individual cDNA molecules. TCRdb itself ran the 5' RACE reads through MiXCR, one entry per CDR3 protein. Of tens of thousands of distinct CDR3 sequences in the sample, 5.3% were seen once. A few counts support this clonotype. The TCR originated in an adult who was a healthcare worker with PCR-confirmed SARS-CoV-2 infection or an uninfected control (not recorded which). The specimen sequenced was whole blood.

The CDR3 DNA reads as TGTGCCAGCAGTTTACACCCTAACTATGGCTACACCTTC. Translation: CASSLHPNYGYTF. This chain links TRBV28 with TRBJ1-2; D gene ambiguous. V lost 2 bases to trimming and J lost 0 bases, with 4 bases between them. There are 13 residues in the CDR3. The germline CDR1 and CDR2 sequences are MDHEN and SYDVKM.